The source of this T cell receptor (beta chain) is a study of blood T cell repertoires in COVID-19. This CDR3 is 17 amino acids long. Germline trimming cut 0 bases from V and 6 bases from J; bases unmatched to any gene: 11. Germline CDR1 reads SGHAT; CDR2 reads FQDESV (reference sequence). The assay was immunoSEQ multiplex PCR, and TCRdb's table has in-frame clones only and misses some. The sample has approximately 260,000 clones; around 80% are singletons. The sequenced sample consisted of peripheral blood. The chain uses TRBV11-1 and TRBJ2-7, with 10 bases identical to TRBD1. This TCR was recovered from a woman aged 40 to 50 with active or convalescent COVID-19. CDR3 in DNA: TGTGCCAGCAGCTTAGCGCCCCTGGGACAGGGGAACTTCGAGCAGTACTTC. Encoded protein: CASSLAPLGQGNFEQYF.